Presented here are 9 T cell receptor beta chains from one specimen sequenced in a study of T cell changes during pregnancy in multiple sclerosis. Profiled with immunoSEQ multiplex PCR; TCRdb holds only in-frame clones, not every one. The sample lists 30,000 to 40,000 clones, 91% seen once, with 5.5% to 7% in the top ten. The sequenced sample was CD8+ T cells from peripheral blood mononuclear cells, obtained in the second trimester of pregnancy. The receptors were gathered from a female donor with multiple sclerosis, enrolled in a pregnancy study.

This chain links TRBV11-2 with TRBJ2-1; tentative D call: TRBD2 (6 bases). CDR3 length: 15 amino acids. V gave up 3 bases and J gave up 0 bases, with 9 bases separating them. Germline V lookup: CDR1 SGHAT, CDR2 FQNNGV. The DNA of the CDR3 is TGTGCCAGCAGCTTTCTAGCGACCTCCTACAATGAGCAGTTCTTC. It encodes CASSFLATSYNEQFF.

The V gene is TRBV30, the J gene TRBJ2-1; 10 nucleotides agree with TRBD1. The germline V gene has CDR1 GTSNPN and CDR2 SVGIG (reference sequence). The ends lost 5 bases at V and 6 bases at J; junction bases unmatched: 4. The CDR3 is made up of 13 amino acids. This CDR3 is CAWDRGQVNEQFF. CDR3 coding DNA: TGTGCCTGGGACAGGGGGCAGGTCAATGAGCAGTTCTTC. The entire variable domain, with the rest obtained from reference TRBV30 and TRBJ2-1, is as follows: SQTIHQWPATLVQPVGSPLSLECTVEGTSNPNLYWYRQAAGRGLQLLFYSVGIGQISSEVPQNLSASRPQDRQFILSSKKLLLSDSGFYLCAWDRGQVNEQFFGPGTRLTVL.

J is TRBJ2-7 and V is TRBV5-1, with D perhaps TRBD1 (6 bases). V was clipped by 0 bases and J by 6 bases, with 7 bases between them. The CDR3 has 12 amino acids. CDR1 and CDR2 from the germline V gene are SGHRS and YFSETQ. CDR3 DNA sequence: TGCGCCAGCAGCTTGGGGGGGCGCGAGCAGTACTTC. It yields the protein CASSLGGREQYF.

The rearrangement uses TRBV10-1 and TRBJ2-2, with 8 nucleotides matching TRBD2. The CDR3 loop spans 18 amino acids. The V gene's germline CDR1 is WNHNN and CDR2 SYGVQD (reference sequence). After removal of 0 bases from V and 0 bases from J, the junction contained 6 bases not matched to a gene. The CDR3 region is CASSESASGRANTGELFF. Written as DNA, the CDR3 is TGCGCCAGCAGTGAGTCGGCTAGCGGGCGTGCGAACACCGGGGAGCTGTTTTTT.

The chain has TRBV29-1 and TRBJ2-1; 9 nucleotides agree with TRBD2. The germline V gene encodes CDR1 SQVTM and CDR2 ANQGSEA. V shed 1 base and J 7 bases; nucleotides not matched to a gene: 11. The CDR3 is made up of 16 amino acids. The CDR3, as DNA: TGCAGCGTTGAAGGGTTAGCGGGGGCCCTAGAGAATGAGCAGTTCTTC. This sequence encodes CSVEGLAGALENEQFF.

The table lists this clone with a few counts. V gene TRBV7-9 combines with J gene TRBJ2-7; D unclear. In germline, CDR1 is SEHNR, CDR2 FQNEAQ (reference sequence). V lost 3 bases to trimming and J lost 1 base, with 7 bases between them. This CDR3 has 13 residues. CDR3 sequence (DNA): TGTGCCAGCAGCTTCCCCGGGTCCTACGAGCAGTACTTC. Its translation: CASSFPGSYEQYF.

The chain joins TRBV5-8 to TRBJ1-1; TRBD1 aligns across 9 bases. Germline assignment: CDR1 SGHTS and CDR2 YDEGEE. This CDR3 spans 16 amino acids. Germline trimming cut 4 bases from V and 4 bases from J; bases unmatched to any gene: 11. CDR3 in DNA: TGTGCCAGCAGCGTGGACAGGGGTGGAATTGTCACTGAAGCTTTCTTT. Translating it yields CASSVDRGGIVTEAFF.

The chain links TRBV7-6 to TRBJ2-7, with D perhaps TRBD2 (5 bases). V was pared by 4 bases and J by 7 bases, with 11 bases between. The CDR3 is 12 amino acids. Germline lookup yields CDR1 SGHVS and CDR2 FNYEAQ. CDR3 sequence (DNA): TGTGCCAGCAGCTACGCAACGGGGGAGCAGTACTTC. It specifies CASSYATGEQYF.

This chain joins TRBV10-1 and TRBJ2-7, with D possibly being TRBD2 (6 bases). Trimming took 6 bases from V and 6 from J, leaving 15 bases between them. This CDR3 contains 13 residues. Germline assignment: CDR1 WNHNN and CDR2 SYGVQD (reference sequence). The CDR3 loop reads CASSIHARGEQYF. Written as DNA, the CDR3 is TGCGCCAGCAGCATACATGCGCGGGGCGAGCAGTACTTC.